One and the same sample provided the 22 T cell receptor beta chains below, sequenced in a study of CD8 T cells in ankylosing spondylitis. The study, taken as a whole, reports: A TCR beta motif made of several highly homologous variants seemed typical of ankylosing spondylitis blood.

TCRdb re-called the 5' RACE reads through MiXCR, storing one row per CDR3 protein. The sample has approximately 400,000 distinct CDR3 sequences, 25% to 30% seen once. No cognate antigen is known for these TCRs. Sequencing input: blood, either unsorted or a sorted T cell fraction (not recorded which). The receptors shown here come from a male donor with ankylosing spondylitis.

The J gene is TRBJ2-3, the V gene TRBV20-1; 13 nucleotides agree with TRBD2. Germline lookup yields CDR1 DFQATT and CDR2 SNEGSKA (reference sequence). The CDR3 is made up of 16 amino acids. J was trimmed by 5 bases and V by 5 bases; bases with no gene match: 10. The CDR3: CSAGTTSGRALDTQYF. The CDR3, as DNA: TGCAGTGCTGGAACTACTAGCGGGAGGGCCTTAGATACGCAGTATTTT.

This clonotype has just a few counts. The rearrangement joins TRBV24-1 to TRBJ2-2; unclear D gene. The CDR3 is 15 amino acids. CDR1 and CDR2 from the germline V gene are KGHDR and SFDVKD. Trimming took 1 base from V and 1 from J, leaving 6 bases between them. The CDR3 spells CATSDLDGNTGELFF. CDR3 bases: TGTGCCACCAGTGATTTAGATGGGAACACCGGGGAGCTGTTTTTT.

This clonotype appeared many times. The rearrangement uses TRBV15 and TRBJ2-1, with 9 bases lining up with TRBD2. Germline assignment: CDR1 LNHNV and CDR2 YYDKDF (reference sequence). V lost 8 bases, J lost 10 bases, and 12 bases stayed unmatched. The CDR3 sequence is 14 residues long. As DNA, the CDR3 is TGTGCCACCCACGAGGTAGCGGGAGTTGGAGAGCAGTTCTTC. It translates to CATHEVAGVGEQFF.

This clonotype was recorded once. V and J are TRBV18 and TRBJ2-7, with D tentatively TRBD2 (6 bases). Germline CDR1 reads KGHSH; CDR2 reads LQKENI. V was trimmed by 6 bases and J by 4 bases, leaving 13 bases between them. CDR3 length: 13 amino acids. The chain's CDR3 is CASSTAGNYEQYV. The DNA of the CDR3 is TGTGCCAGCTCTACCGCGGGGAATTACGAGCAGTACGTC.

Only a few counts were recorded for this clonotype. J is TRBJ1-4 and V is TRBV5-1; D gene unclear. In germline, CDR1 is SGHRS, CDR2 YFSETQ. V was clipped by 1 base and J by 0 bases, with 7 bases between them. This CDR3 is 15 amino acids long. CDR3 in DNA: TGCGCCAGCAGCTTGTTAGGTGCAACTAATGAAAAACTGTTTTTT. The encoded protein is CASSLLGATNEKLFF.

The chain couples TRBV29-1 to TRBJ2-1; TRBD2 might be the D (6 bases). Germline CDR1 SQVTM, CDR2 ANQGSEA. CDR3 length: 12 amino acids. V dropped 7 bases and J dropped 9 bases, with 16 bases sitting between them. In DNA form, the CDR3 reads TGCAGCGCTAACGGGAGAAGCGGTGAGCAGTTCTTC. This sequence encodes CSANGRSGEQFF.

The rearrangement links TRBV20-1 to TRBJ1-1; D gene ambiguous. Between the trimmed V and J ends, which lost 0 bases and 3 bases, there was a span of 8 bases. The CDR3 sequence is 13 residues long. Germline V gene sequence: CDR1 DFQATT, CDR2 SNEGSKA (reference sequence). As DNA, the CDR3 is TGCAGTGCTAGAGAACCAGAGGACACTGAAGCTTTCTTT. Translation: CSAREPEDTEAFF.

The J gene is TRBJ2-2, the V gene TRBV10-1; 12 bases agree with TRBD2. Germline V gene data show CDR1 as WNHNN and CDR2 as SYGVQD (reference sequence). Losses at the gene ends were 3 bases for V and 2 bases for J; bases not matched to a gene: 4. The CDR3 runs 17 residues. The CDR3 here is CASSEASGRGNTGELFF. CDR3 sequence (DNA): TGCGCCAGCAGTGAAGCTAGCGGGAGGGGTAACACCGGGGAGCTGTTTTTT.

V and J are TRBV3-1 and TRBJ2-2, with 8 bases that match TRBD1. Looked up from germline, CDR1 is LGHDT and CDR2 is YNNKEL (reference sequence). The CDR3 contains 16 residues. V lost 1 base to trimming and J lost 6 bases; unmatched junction nucleotides: 7. The CDR3 is CASSQGAGGASGELFF. CDR3 coding DNA: TGTGCCAGCAGCCAAGGCGCAGGGGGCGCATCCGGGGAGCTGTTTTTT.

This clonotype was counted a few times. The rearrangement uses TRBV5-1 and TRBJ2-1, with 8 bases identical to TRBD2. Germline V gives CDR1 SGHRS, CDR2 YFSETQ. The V gene end was trimmed by 2 bases and the J gene end by 12 bases; junction bases not matched to a gene: 13. The CDR3 has 15 residues. The CDR3 nucleotides read TGCGCCAGCAGCTTAGACCCCCGGGAGGGAGTTGGGCAGTTCTTC. Its translation is CASSLDPREGVGQFF.

This clonotype was seen a handful of times. The chain combines TRBV7-2 with TRBJ1-6; D may be TRBD1 (6 bases). CDR1 and CDR2 (germline): SGHTA, FQGNSA. V was trimmed by 1 base and J by 8 bases, leaving 12 bases between them. This CDR3 is 15 amino acids long. CDR3 in DNA: TGTGCCAGCAGCTTAGACACAGGGAGGGATTCACCCCTCCACTTT. It is translated as CASSLDTGRDSPLHF.

This clonotype has only a few counts. The genes are TRBV20-1 and TRBJ2-7; D may be TRBD1 (5 bases). CDR1 and CDR2 (germline): DFQATT, SNEGSKA (reference sequence). The CDR3 sequence is 12 residues long. V lost 1 base, J lost 3 bases, and 7 bases lay in between. CDR3 amino acids: CSARGQFYEQYF. The CDR3 DNA is TGCAGTGCTAGAGGACAGTTCTACGAGCAGTACTTC.

The gene calls are TRBV20-1 and TRBJ2-1; possible D gene TRBD2, 6 bases. The ends were cut back, 3 bases at V and 7 bases at J, with 19 bases in the middle. CDR3 length equals 15 residues. The germline CDR1 and CDR2 sequences are DFQATT and SNEGSKA (reference sequence). The CDR3 sequence: CSASRGTRGGNEQFF. The CDR3 nucleotides are TGCAGTGCTAGCCGCGGGACTCGGGGCGGGAATGAGCAGTTCTTC.

This clonotype was counted a few times. The chain is built from TRBV10-3 and TRBJ2-1; 8 nucleotides align to TRBD2. Germline loops: CDR1 ENHRY, CDR2 SYGVKD. This CDR3 region has 14 residues. V was pared by 6 bases and J by 4 bases, with 5 bases of the junction left unmatched. The CDR3 DNA is TGTGCCATCAGACTAGCGGAGAGGTACAATGAGCAGTTCTTC. Translation: CAIRLAERYNEQFF.

In this sample, this clonotype turned up a few times. The chain uses TRBV20-1 and TRBJ2-1, with 13 bases aligning to TRBD2. Germline V gives CDR1 DFQATT, CDR2 SNEGSKA (reference sequence). V shed 0 bases, J shed 2 bases, and the junction held 4 bases outside the gene matches. CDR3 size: 17 residues. The CDR3 nucleotides read TGCAGTGCTAGAGATTTTGGGACTAGCGGGACCTACAATGAGCAGTTCTTC. Protein product: CSARDFGTSGTYNEQFF.

The V call is TRBV7-2, the J call TRBJ2-4; D assignment may be TRBD1 or TRBD2 (5 bases each). Germline values: CDR1 SGHTA, CDR2 FQGNSA. The CDR3 is 13 residues long. V lost 5 bases to trimming and J lost 0 bases, with 5 bases between them. The DNA of the CDR3 is TGTGCCAGCAGCGGGACAGCCAAAAACATTCAGTACTTC. Translating gives CASSGTAKNIQYF.

This clonotype was found a few times. The gene calls are TRBV7-9 and TRBJ2-1; D ambiguous. V lost 4 bases and J lost 0, with 13 bases in between. CDR3 length: 16 residues. Germline CDR1 and CDR2: SEHNR and FQNEAQ (reference sequence). The CDR3 DNA reads as TGTGCCAGCAGCTCCGAATCTGCGGTCTCCTACAATGAGCAGTTCTTC. This codes for CASSSESAVSYNEQFF. Full variable domain (rest looked up from reference TRBV7-9 and TRBJ2-1): DTGVSQNPRHKITKRGQNVTFRCDPISEHNRLYWYRQTLGQGPEFLTYFQNEAQLEKSRLLSDRFSAERPKGSFSTLEIQRTEQGDSAMYLCASSSESAVSYNEQFFGPGTRLTVL.

The chain is built from TRBV5-1 and TRBJ1-2; 7 positions agree with TRBD1. Unmatched junction bases numbered 16, after V lost 4 bases and J lost 7 bases. Germline V CDR1 and CDR2: SGHRS, YFSETQ. The CDR3 consists of 16 residues. The CDR3 loop reads CASSRGSGTEVGGYTF. The CDR3 bases are TGCGCCAGCAGCCGAGGCTCCGGGACAGAAGTTGGTGGCTACACCTTC.

V and J are TRBV4-2 and TRBJ1-5; TRBD1 might be the D (6 bases). CDR3 length equals 15 residues. Trimming removed 0 bases from V and 5 bases from J, with 11 bases in between. Germline values: CDR1 LGHNA, CDR2 YNFKEQ. CDR3 protein: CASSQESTGHQPQHF. In DNA, the CDR3 is TGTGCCAGCAGCCAAGAATCAACAGGGCATCAGCCCCAGCATTTT.

There are a few counts of this clonotype. The chain combines TRBV20-1 with TRBJ2-2; D is unresolved. Germline lookup yields CDR1 DFQATT and CDR2 SNEGSKA (reference sequence). CDR3 size: 14 residues. V was pared by 0 bases and J by 2 bases, with 7 bases between. The CDR3 sequence is CSARDGRNTGELFF. In DNA form, the CDR3 reads TGCAGTGCTAGAGATGGCAGAAACACCGGGGAGCTGTTTTTT.

This clonotype occurred a few times. The chain joins TRBV11-2 to TRBJ2-7; perhaps TRBD2 as D (7 bases). Germline loops: CDR1 SGHAT, CDR2 FQNNGV. The V end was cut by 6 bases, the J end by 6 bases, with 21 bases between. This CDR3 spans 15 amino acids. The CDR3 loop is CASRAGGGSGSEQYF. The DNA of the CDR3 is TGTGCCAGCAGGGCCGGGGGCGGGAGTGGAAGCGAGCAGTACTTC.

The chain has TRBV5-1 and TRBJ2-3; D might be TRBD1 or TRBD2, each matching 6 bases. The germline V and J ends were trimmed by 4 bases and 4 bases, with 22 bases remaining between them. The CDR3 extends over 17 amino acids. Germline V lookup: CDR1 SGHRS, CDR2 YFSETQ. CDR3 residues: CASSPEGVRRYADTQYF. The CDR3 nucleotides are TGCGCCAGCAGCCCGGAGGGGGTGCGGAGGTACGCAGATACGCAGTATTTT.